This note documents a single TCR beta chain sequence. This receptor's antigen is unknown. No quality values exist for individual bases; no much larger clone is one base distant. The data were taken from a study of blood T cells in healthy people across ages (dated by TCRdb to between 2014 and 2017). For the study in its entirety: Template switching captured roughly one uniquely barcoded TCR beta cDNA molecule per two T cells in model experiments. To track age-related changes in TCR beta repertoire diversity, the study relied on deep sequencing normalized with unique cDNA molecular identifiers. The donors were divided into four age groups: young (average approximately 16 years), middle-aged (roughly 42), aged (62) and long-lived (around 80). To avoid experimental bias, donors of different ages were spread randomly across the sequencing lanes. For two donors (one aged 18 to 29 and one aged 80 or older), the study analyzed two additional independent replicas of 1 million unique cDNA reads from the same blood draw. Findings and caveats that apply to the study as a whole: Because profiling used bulk unsorted PBMCs, naive and antigen-experienced compartments could not be compared conclusively. The long-lived group showed more naive CD4+ T cells, fewer expanded clones and increased TCR diversity than the aged group, suggesting age selection. Estimates of total diversity based on one million sequenced T cells were considered lower bounds and underestimates. The CMV infection status of donors was not known, potentially confounding age-related changes in expanded clonotypes. Observed TCR beta diversity correlated strongly with the percentage of naive T cells measured by flow cytometry. As age increased, observed TCR beta diversity per million T cells dropped in a roughly linear way, and a significant reduction was already evident by age about 40.

Receptors were amplified or captured by 5' RACE. The instrument given in TCRdb is Illumina HiSeq 2500. The second PCR ran for roughly 7 to 12 cycles and used a J-beta primer mix along with a sample-barcoded 5' primer. A template-switch 5' adaptor carrying 12 random nucleotides introduced a unique molecular identifier onto each TCR beta cDNA molecule. Each sample yielded at least 2.5 million CDR3-containing paired-end reads. The Mint cDNA synthesis kit, primed by a TRBC-specific oligonucleotide, was used to synthesize first-strand cDNA from all RNA. After uracil-DNA glycosylase treatment, a first 18-cycle PCR used universal primers M1SS and BC2_uni_R on all cDNA. As for the original processing: For normalization, 1 million high-quality reads, each with a distinct molecular identifier, were randomly selected from each sample. Reads with shared molecular identifiers were discarded instead of being binned into consensus sequences. CDR3 identification, clonotype clustering and error correction used MiTCR with a Q25 quality threshold and the strictest error-elimination algorithm. A nonparametric unseen species model using Euler transformation provided a lower-bound estimate of total TCR beta diversity. TCRdb reanalyzed the raw reads on its own, using fastp at Q25 for trimming and MiXCR for clone calling, and kept in-frame beta chains. Rows with a matching CDR3 protein are joined into one entry that keeps the most common DNA and genes. V and J calls and clone size were set by TCRdb, not the authors. The sample table holds about 1 million distinct CDR3 sequences, of which 40% to 55% were seen once. The ten largest make up 15% to 20% of the sample.

V sheds 6 bases and J sheds 6 bases, leaving 19 bases between their ends. From the cysteine up to the phenylalanine, the CDR3 has a length of 15 residues. Kept here is only the CDR3 DNA, which spans 45 bases and is read in frame from base 1. Donors were around 37 systemically healthy Caucasian individuals from Russia aged roughly 6 to 90 years. Each donor gave approximately 9.3 milliliters of peripheral blood, collected into EDTA-treated Vacutainer tubes. Ficoll-Paque density-gradient centrifugation was used to isolate PBMCs, with at least 6.5 million per sample. Total RNA was extracted from PBMCs with Trizol reagent, with at least 5.5 micrograms obtained per sample. The percentages of naive CD45RAhigh/CD27high T cells were determined by flow cytometry on a PBMC aliquot from every donor.

Input material: blood. The clonotype comes from a woman aged 55 to 70 in good health. The chain couples TRBV12-3 or TRBV12-4 to TRBJ2-3; the D gene cannot be resolved reliably. CDR3 loop: CASSPTRSNADTQYF. The DNA sequence is TGTGCCAGCAGCCCGACTCGTTCCAACGCGGATACGCAGTATTTT.